Below, one T cell receptor (beta chain) is given with its context. Between the trimmed V and J ends, which lost 1 base and 7 bases, there was a span of 14 bases. The V gene's germline CDR1 is MGHRA and CDR2 YSYEKL. The CDR3 covers 15 residues. This sample is part of a study of cytomegalovirus exposure and HLA in healthy donors. Everyone who donated was a healthy bone marrow donor. The PCR used 60 Vbeta and 13 Jbeta primers. This table comes from immunoSEQ multiplex PCR, and its TCRdb copy is limited to in-frame clones, with some not included. The repertoire consists of roughly 230,000 clones, with nearly 95% occurring once and the leading ten covering about 1.7%.

The sequenced sample consisted of PBMCs. The clonotype comes from a girl aged 2-10 years in good health and CMV-seronegative. The V and J genes are TRBV4-1 and TRBJ1-5, with D perhaps matching TRBD1 (5 bases). The DNA for the CDR3 is TGCGCCAGCAGCCAAGTTGGGGGGGGTTTGCAGCCCCAGCATTTT. This encodes CASSQVGGGLQPQHF.